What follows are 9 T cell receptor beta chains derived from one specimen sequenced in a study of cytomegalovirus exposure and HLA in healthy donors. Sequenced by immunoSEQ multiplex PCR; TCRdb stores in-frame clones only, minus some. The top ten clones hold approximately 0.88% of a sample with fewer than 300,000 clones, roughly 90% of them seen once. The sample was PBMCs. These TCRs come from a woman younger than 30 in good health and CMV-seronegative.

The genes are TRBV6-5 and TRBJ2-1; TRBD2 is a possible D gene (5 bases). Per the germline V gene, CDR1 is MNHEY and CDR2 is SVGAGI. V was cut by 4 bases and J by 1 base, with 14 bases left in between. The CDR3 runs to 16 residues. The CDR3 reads CASSFRLARSYNEQFF. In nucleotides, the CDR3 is TGTGCCAGCAGTTTCCGGTTAGCGCGTTCCTACAATGAGCAGTTCTTC.

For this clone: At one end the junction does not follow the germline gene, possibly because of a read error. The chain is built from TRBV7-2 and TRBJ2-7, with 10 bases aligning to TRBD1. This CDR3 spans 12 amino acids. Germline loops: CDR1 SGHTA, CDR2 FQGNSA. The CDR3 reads CASSLRQGASSF. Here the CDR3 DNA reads TGTGCCAGCAGCTTAAGACAGGGGGCATCTAGCTTC.

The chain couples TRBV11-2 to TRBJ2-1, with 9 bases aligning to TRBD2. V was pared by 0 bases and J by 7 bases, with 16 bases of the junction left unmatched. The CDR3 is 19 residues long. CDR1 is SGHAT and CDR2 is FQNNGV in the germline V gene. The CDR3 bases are TGTGCCAGCAGCTTAGAATACAGGGAGGCGGGAGGGCCTATGAATGAGCAGTTCTTC. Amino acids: CASSLEYREAGGPMNEQFF.

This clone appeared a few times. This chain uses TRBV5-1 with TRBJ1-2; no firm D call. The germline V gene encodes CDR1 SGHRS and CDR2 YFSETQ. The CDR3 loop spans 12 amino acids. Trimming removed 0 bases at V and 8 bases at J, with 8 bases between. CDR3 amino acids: CASSLADAGYTF. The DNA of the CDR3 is TGCGCCAGCAGCTTGGCCGATGCGGGCTACACCTTC.

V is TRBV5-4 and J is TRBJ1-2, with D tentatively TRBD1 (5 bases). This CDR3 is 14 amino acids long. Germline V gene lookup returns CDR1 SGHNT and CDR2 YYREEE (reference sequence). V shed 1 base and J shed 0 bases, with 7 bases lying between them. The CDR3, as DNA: TGTGCCAGCAGCTTGACAGGAGCTAACTATGGCTACACCTTC. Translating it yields CASSLTGANYGYTF.

The CDR3 bases are TGTGCCAGCAGCGAACGGGACAGCCCCTTTTACAATGAGCAGTTCTTC. This gives the protein CASSERDSPFYNEQFF. V and J are TRBV11-3 and TRBJ2-1, with 7 bases identical to TRBD1. Germline lookup yields CDR1 SGHNT and CDR2 YENEEA. This CDR3 is built from 16 residues. The V and J ends lost 5 bases and 4 bases, in that order; junction bases with no gene match: 11.

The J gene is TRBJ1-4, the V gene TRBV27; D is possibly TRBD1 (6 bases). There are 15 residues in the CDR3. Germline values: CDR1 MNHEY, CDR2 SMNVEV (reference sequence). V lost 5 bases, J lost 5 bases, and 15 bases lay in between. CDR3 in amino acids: CASSTMGGGNEKLFF. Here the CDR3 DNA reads TGTGCCAGCAGTACGATGGGAGGGGGGAATGAAAAACTGTTTTTT. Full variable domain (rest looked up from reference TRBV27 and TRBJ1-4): EAQVTQNPRYLITVTGKKLTVTCSQNMNHEYMSWYRQDPGLGLRQIYYSMNVEVTDKGDVPEGYKVSRKEKRNFPLILESPSPNQTSLYFCASSTMGGGNEKLFFGSGTQLSVL.

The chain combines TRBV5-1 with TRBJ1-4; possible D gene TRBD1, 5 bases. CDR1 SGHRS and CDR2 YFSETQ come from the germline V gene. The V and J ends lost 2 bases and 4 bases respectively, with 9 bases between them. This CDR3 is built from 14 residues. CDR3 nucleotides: TGCGCCAGCAGCTTCGCAGGGTATAATGAAAAACTGTTTTTT. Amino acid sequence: CASSFAGYNEKLFF.

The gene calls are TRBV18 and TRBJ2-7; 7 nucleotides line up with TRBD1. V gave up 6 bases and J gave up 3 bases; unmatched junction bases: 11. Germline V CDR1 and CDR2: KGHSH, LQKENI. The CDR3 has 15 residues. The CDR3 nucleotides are TGTGCCAGCTCGCACCTACCGGGACAGAGCTACGAGCAGTACTTC. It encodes CASSHLPGQSYEQYF.